The 32 T cell receptor beta chains below all came from one sample that was sequenced in a study of Graves' ophthalmopathy and Graves' hyperthyroidism. Amplifying from RNA transcripts, the study obtained TCR beta CDR3 regions. HTBI primers served in a first-round RT-PCR, which a second-round multiplex PCR followed. TCRdb redid the calling of the multiplex PCR reads with MiXCR, one entry per CDR3 protein. The sample contains about 600,000 distinct CDR3 sequences, less than 45% of which appear only once. The sequencing sample was made of peripheral blood or thyroid tissue (not recorded which). Receptor source: an adult man with Graves' hyperthyroidism.

This clonotype occurred a few times. The J gene is TRBJ2-3, the V gene TRBV7-8; D is unclear. Germline CDR1 and CDR2: SGHVS and FQNEAQ. The CDR3 covers 17 residues. Trimming removed 0 bases from V and 3 bases from J, with 16 bases in between. The CDR3 nucleotides are TGTGCCAGCAGCTTAGCGGCCCGATCTATTAAGACAGATACGCAGTATTTT. It yields the protein CASSLAARSIKTDTQYF.

The J gene is TRBJ2-7, the V gene TRBV7-8; perhaps TRBD2 as D (6 bases). V lost 5 bases and J lost 6, with 20 bases in between. From germline, CDR1 is SGHVS and CDR2 FQNEAQ. This CDR3 has 15 residues. The CDR3 sequence is CASSHRRVPACEQYF. CDR3 bases: TGTGCCAGCAGCCACCGGAGGGTCCCGGCCTGCGAGCAGTACTTC. Together with reference TRBV7-8 and TRBJ2-7, the CDR3 gives the full variable domain: GAGVSQSPRYKVAKRGQDVALRCDPISGHVSLFWYQQALGQGPEFLTYFQNEAQLDKSGLPSDRFFAERPEGSVSTLKIQRTQQEDSAVYLCASSHRRVPACEQYFGPGTRLTVT.

J is TRBJ1-2 and V is TRBV7-3; 11 bases agree with TRBD1. The germline V gene encodes CDR1 SGHTA and CDR2 FQGTGA. Unmatched junction bases numbered 4, after V lost 3 bases and J lost 1 base. This CDR3 contains 16 residues. Here the CDR3 DNA reads TGTGCCAGCAGCTTCCGGGACAGGGGGAATAACTATGGCTACACCTTC. It encodes CASSFRDRGNNYGYTF.

This clonotype showed up just a few times. The chain is built from TRBV18 and TRBJ1-6; D is unclear. CDR1 is KGHSH and CDR2 is LQKENI in the germline V gene. The CDR3 extends over 13 amino acids. Trimming shortened V by 8 bases and J by 10 bases, and 15 bases separated the two germline ends. The CDR3 reads CASTSGVESPLHF. Written as DNA, the CDR3 is TGTGCCAGCACCTCTGGGGTGGAATCACCCCTCCACTTT.

The chain couples TRBV20-1 to TRBJ2-7; 9 nucleotides align to TRBD1. From germline, CDR1 is DFQATT and CDR2 SNEGSKA (reference sequence). This CDR3 has 12 amino acids. J was trimmed by 3 bases and V by 6 bases; bases with no gene match: 3. The CDR3 reads CSADRGDYEQYF. The CDR3 nucleotides are TGCAGTGCAGACAGGGGGGACTACGAGCAGTACTTC.

V is TRBV5-1 and J is TRBJ1-6; 7 bases map to TRBD1. Looked up from germline, CDR1 is SGHRS and CDR2 is YFSETQ. The trim removed 4 bases at V and 3 bases at J, leaving 13 bases unmatched. CDR3 size: 18 residues. As DNA, the CDR3 is TGCGCCAGCAGCCTACAACCGACAGGGTCGGGCTATAATTCACCCCTCCACTTT. Its protein is CASSLQPTGSGYNSPLHF.

This chain connects TRBV20-1 to TRBJ2-7; unclear D gene. V lost 1 base, J lost 3 bases, and 10 bases lay in between. The CDR3 consists of 13 residues. Germline CDR1 DFQATT, CDR2 SNEGSKA (reference sequence). The CDR3 is CSARGVGLYEQYF. CDR3 nucleotide sequence: TGCAGTGCTAGAGGAGTGGGTCTCTACGAGCAGTACTTC.

This clonotype was seen ten or more times. V gene TRBV9 combines with J gene TRBJ1-2; 7 nucleotides match TRBD1. Per germline, CDR1 SGDLS and CDR2 YYNGEE. V shed 3 bases, J shed 5 bases, and the junction held 1 base outside the gene matches. This CDR3 comprises 12 residues. The CDR3 loop reads CASSGTGYGYTF. The CDR3 DNA is TGTGCCAGCAGCGGGACAGGATATGGCTACACCTTC.

The chain combines TRBV6-5 with TRBJ1-2; no clear D gene. There are 16 residues in the CDR3. Germline CDR1 reads MNHEY; CDR2 reads SVGAGI. Trimming stripped 0 bases from V and 2 bases from J, with 13 bases between. CDR3 DNA: TGTGCCAGCAGTTACTCGAACAAACCGAGAAACTATGGCTACACCTTC. This gives the protein CASSYSNKPRNYGYTF.

This clonotype was counted many times. A junction end diverges from the germline sequence, so it may reflect a read error. V is TRBV11-2 and J is TRBJ1-1, with no clear D. CDR1 SGHAT and CDR2 FQNNGV come from the germline V gene. The CDR3 covers 14 residues. Written as DNA, the CDR3 is TGTGCCAGCAGCTTAGCGGGGTTGAACCCTGAAGCTTTCTTT. The encoded protein is CASSLAGLNPEAFF. The whole variable domain, remainder taken from reference TRBV11-2 and TRBJ1-1, is EAGVAQSPRYKIIEKRQSVAFWCNPISGHATLYWYQQILGQGPKLLIQFQNNGVVDDSQLPKDRFSAERLKGVDSTLKIQPAKLEDSAVYLCASSLAGLNPEAFFGQGTRLTVV.

This rearrangement joins TRBV27 to TRBJ2-5, with 10 bases aligning to TRBD2. Per the germline V gene, CDR1 is MNHEY and CDR2 is SMNVEV (reference sequence). The V gene end was trimmed by 6 bases and the J gene end by 1 base; junction bases not matched to a gene: 5. The CDR3 covers 15 residues. The CDR3 nucleotides are TGTGCCAGCAGAAACCGACTAGCGGGCCAAGAGACCCAGTACTTC. Translation gives CASRNRLAGQETQYF.

At least ten counts were recorded for this clonotype. The rearrangement uses TRBV5-1 and TRBJ1-2; D possibly corresponds to TRBD1 (5 bases). The length of the CDR3 is 12 residues. Germline CDR1 SGHRS, CDR2 YFSETQ. The V end lost 0 bases, the J end lost 8 bases, and 8 bases lay between the germline ends. In nucleotides, the CDR3 is TGCGCCAGCAGCTTGGATCAGGGCGGCTACACCTTC. It codes for CASSLDQGGYTF.

This clonotype occurred many times. V is TRBV29-1 and J is TRBJ1-1; 10 bases are a match to TRBD1. The V segment lost 7 bases and the J segment 9 bases; nucleotides outside the gene matches: 8. Per germline, CDR1 SQVTM and CDR2 ANQGSEA. This CDR3 is built from 12 residues. The CDR3 DNA sequence: TGCAGCGACATCGGACAGGGGGGACAAGCTTTCTTT. This translates into CSDIGQGGQAFF.

The chain employs TRBV20-1 and TRBJ1-2; D remains unclear. The V gene lost 2 bases and the J gene lost 8 bases, with 9 bases spanning the gap. The CDR3 contains 11 residues. Germline V CDR1 and CDR2: DFQATT, SNEGSKA (reference sequence). The CDR3 loop is CSARLDGGYTF. CDR3 DNA sequence: TGCAGTGCTAGATTAGACGGCGGCTACACCTTC.

CDR3 coding DNA: TGTGCCACCAGCCGAGGGGAGAGAAACACCATATATTTT. It encodes CATSRGERNTIYF. V usage is TRBV15 and J usage is TRBJ1-3; a possible D gene is TRBD1 (5 bases). Trimming cost V 5 bases and J 5 bases, with 10 bases left between them. The CDR3 has 13 amino acids. Germline V lookup: CDR1 LNHNV, CDR2 YYDKDF (reference sequence).

J is TRBJ1-2 and V is TRBV4-2; 7 positions match TRBD1. Germline loops: CDR1 LGHNA, CDR2 YNFKEQ. The ends lost 4 bases at V and 4 bases at J; junction bases unmatched: 6. The CDR3 is 14 amino acids. The CDR3 sequence is CASSLRQGVYGYTF. The DNA for the CDR3 is TGTGCCAGCAGCCTACGACAGGGCGTCTATGGCTACACCTTC.

As to this clonotype: A much larger clone differs by one base, so this may be a read error. The chain links TRBV9 to TRBJ2-7; D assignment may be TRBD1 or TRBD2 (5 bases each). The germline gives CDR1 SGDLS, CDR2 YYNGEE. The CDR3 loop spans 15 amino acids. CDR3 sequence reads: CASSIGDQGNYGQYF. In DNA, the CDR3 is TGTGCCAGCAGCATCGGGGACCAAGGGAACTACGGGCAGTACTTC.

Regarding this clonotype: This may come from a read error, since a much larger clone is one base off. The chain is built from TRBV5-1 and TRBJ1-2; the D gene is possibly TRBD1 (5 bases). Germline CDR1 and CDR2: SGHRS and YFSETQ. This CDR3 has 15 residues. The CDR3 spells CASSLDSGTNYGCTF. Written as DNA, the CDR3 is TGCGCCAGCAGCTTGGATTCGGGGACTAACTATGGCTGCACCTTC.

At least ten counts were recorded for this clonotype. The genes are TRBV6-5 and TRBJ1-5; 10 bases map to TRBD1. J was trimmed by 5 bases and V by 5 bases; bases with no gene match: 6. The CDR3 sequence is 15 residues long. The germline CDR1 and CDR2 sequences are MNHEY and SVGAGI. The CDR3 reads CASSDPGTGDQPQHF. DNA of the CDR3: TGTGCCAGCAGTGACCCCGGGACAGGGGATCAGCCCCAGCATTTT.

CDR3 in DNA: TGCAGCGTTGGAGAACCCGGGACAGGGGTTACAGATACGCAGTATTTT. The encoded protein is CSVGEPGTGVTDTQYF. The chain combines TRBV29-1 with TRBJ2-3; 10 positions agree with TRBD1. Trimming cost V 4 bases and J 3 bases; bases outside gene matches: 10. From germline, CDR1 is SQVTM and CDR2 ANQGSEA. This CDR3 has 16 residues.

This clonotype has a count of ten or more. The rearrangement uses TRBV29-1 and TRBJ2-7; 8 bases align to TRBD1. V trimming: 7 bases; J trimming: 8 bases; junction bases outside the gene matches: 10. The CDR3 has 12 residues. Germline CDR1 SQVTM, CDR2 ANQGSEA. The CDR3 spells CSAEKPGGKQYF. For the CDR3, the DNA is TGCAGCGCCGAGAAACCAGGGGGCAAGCAGTACTTC.

The V gene is TRBV5-5, the J gene TRBJ1-1, with 12 positions matching TRBD1. CDR1 and CDR2 from the germline V gene are SGHKS and YYEKEE (reference sequence). The CDR3 is 19 residues long. The V segment lost 4 bases and the J segment 1 base; nucleotides outside the gene matches: 14. Written as DNA, the CDR3 is TGTGCCAGCAGCCAAGGAGTTCCGGGACAGGGGGCAGGGAACACTGAAGCTTTCTTT. Translation gives CASSQGVPGQGAGNTEAFF.

This clonotype was seen repeatedly, ten times or more. The chain is built from TRBV7-9 and TRBJ2-7; 10 nucleotides agree with TRBD1. The CDR3 loop spans 16 amino acids. From germline, CDR1 is SEHNR and CDR2 FQNEAQ (reference sequence). Trimming cost V 5 bases and J 5 bases; bases outside gene matches: 12. The DNA for the CDR3 is TGTGCCAGCAGCGGCGACGGGACAGGGGTGTTGGACGAGCAGTACTTC. It specifies CASSGDGTGVLDEQYF.

In this sample, this clonotype turned up a few times. The genes are TRBV5-5 and TRBJ2-7, with 11 bases that match TRBD1. The junction had 9 bases not matched to a gene; V was cut back by 4 bases and J by 3 bases. Per the germline V gene, CDR1 is SGHKS and CDR2 is YYEKEE (reference sequence). The CDR3 is made up of 16 amino acids. DNA of the CDR3: TGTGCCAGCAGCCCCCCCCGGGACAGGGGGGACTACGAGCAGTACTTC. Amino acids: CASSPPRDRGDYEQYF. Filled out from reference TRBV5-5 and TRBJ2-7, the complete variable domain reads DAGVTQSPTHLIKTRGQQVTLRCSPISGHKSVSWYQQVLGQGPQFIFQYYEKEERGRGNFPDRFSARQFPNYSSELNVNALLLGDSALYLCASSPPRDRGDYEQYFGPGTRLTVT.

The chain uses TRBV7-3 and TRBJ1-3; the match to TRBD1 covers 9 bases. Germline CDR1 reads SGHTA; CDR2 reads FQGTGA. The CDR3 totals 16 residues. J lost 3 bases, V lost 5 bases, and 8 bases had no gene match. In nucleotides, the CDR3 is TGTGCCAGCAGCAGTACGACAGGGGGTAGTGGAAACACCATATATTTT. Protein product: CASSSTTGGSGNTIYF.

This clonotype was recorded many times. The chain uses TRBV20-1 and TRBJ2-7; a weak D match, TRBD1 (6 bases). This CDR3 spans 13 amino acids. V was trimmed by 3 bases and J by 6 bases, leaving 15 bases between them. Germline lookup yields CDR1 DFQATT and CDR2 SNEGSKA (reference sequence). The CDR3 DNA follows: TGCAGTGCTAGTCGGATCCGAGGGGGCGAGCAGTACTTC. Protein product: CSASRIRGGEQYF.

With regard to this clonotype: This could be a read error, since a much larger clone is one nucleotide away. The rearrangement uses TRBV20-1 and TRBJ2-5; D is unclear. V lost 5 bases and J lost 1, with 11 bases in between. The CDR3 is 13 residues long. Per germline, CDR1 DFQATT and CDR2 SNEGSKA (reference sequence). CDR3 amino acids: CSADVYSQETQYF. CDR3 sequence (DNA): TGCAGTGCTGATGTATACTCCCAAGAGACCCAGTACTTC.

This clonotype occurred a few times. The chain carries TRBV6-8 and TRBJ2-7, with D perhaps matching TRBD1 (5 bases). The CDR3 length is 16 residues. Germline values: CDR1 MNHGY, CDR2 SAAAGT. V lost 0 bases and J lost 2, with 14 bases in between. As DNA, the CDR3 is TGTGCCAGCAGTTACTCGAATTTCGACAGTACCTACGAGCAGTACTTC. This sequence encodes CASSYSNFDSTYEQYF.

This clonotype was counted at least ten times. The chain carries TRBV6-5 and TRBJ1-5; D gene ambiguous. The CDR3 is made up of 14 amino acids. The V end lost 8 bases, the J end lost 6 bases, and 17 bases lay between the germline ends. Germline CDR1 reads MNHEY; CDR2 reads SVGAGI. CDR3 nucleotide sequence: TGTGCCAGCTCCAGGACGGAGGCCGCTCAGCCCCAGCATTTT. The encoded protein is CASSRTEAAQPQHF.

This clonotype was recorded at least ten times. V is TRBV13 and J is TRBJ1-1; maybe TRBD1 (5 bases). This CDR3 is built from 15 residues. V lost 1 base to trimming and J lost 1 base, with 10 bases between them. The germline CDR1 and CDR2 sequences are PRHDT and FYEKMQ (reference sequence). DNA for the CDR3: TGTGCCAGCAGCTTAGTTCGGGGCCCGAACACTGAAGCTTTCTTT. Its protein product is CASSLVRGPNTEAFF. Drawing the rest from reference TRBV13 and TRBJ1-1, the complete variable domain is AAGVIQSPRHLIKEKRETATLKCYPIPRHDTVYWYQQGPGQDPQFLISFYEKMQSDKGSIPDRFSAQQFSDYHSELNMSSLELGDSALYFCASSLVRGPNTEAFFGQGTRLTVV.

This clonotype was recorded once. The V call is TRBV7-9, the J call TRBJ1-5, with D tentatively TRBD1 (5 bases). Germline-derived CDR1 and CDR2 are SEHNR and FQNEAQ (reference sequence). Trimming pared 7 bases from V and 11 bases from J, leaving 18 bases between. This CDR3 has 13 amino acids. The CDR3 region has the DNA TGTGCCAGCAAAGACAGTCTCCAAGAGACCCAGCATTTT. It codes for CASKDSLQETQHF.

This clonotype came up many times. This sequence joins TRBV29-1 and TRBJ1-1; D is possibly TRBD1 (5 bases). The CDR3 sequence is 12 residues long. V was cut by 6 bases and J by 0 bases, with 8 bases left in between. Germline values: CDR1 SQVTM, CDR2 ANQGSEA. The CDR3 nucleotides read TGCAGCGTGGGGGATCTGAACACTGAAGCTTTCTTT. Protein product: CSVGDLNTEAFF.